Included here is one T cell receptor beta chain sequence, with context. One end of the junction is discordant with germline, which a read error may explain. The data were obtained in a study of blood T cell repertoires in COVID-19. Study-wide background: COVID-19 samples, acute and convalescent, were from the United States, Italy and Spain.

In the original analysis: Amplification with reference gene primers provided the estimates of nucleated cell counts. Method: immunoSEQ multiplex PCR; TCRdb's copy keeps in-frame clones and lacks some. That table gives V, J and clone size, and the DNA gave D and trimming. The data show a few hundred thousand clones, with around 83% seen just once and approximately 1.2% held by the top ten. CDR3 length: 16 amino acids. Germline V gives CDR1 MNHEY, CDR2 SVGEGT. The TCR sequence derives from a woman between 50 and 59 years old with acute or convalescent COVID-19. The sample consisted of peripheral blood. The J gene is TRBJ2-3, the V gene TRBV6-2 or TRBV6-3, with TRBD2 identical over 8 bases. CDR3 in amino acids: CASSYSMRGVTDTQYF. As DNA, the CDR3 is TGTGCCAGCAGCTACTCTATGCGGGGGGTCACAGATACGCAGTATTTT.